These 19 T cell receptor beta chains were all obtained from the same sample, sequenced in a study of T cells in Graves' hyperthyroidism and ophthalmopathy. Authors of the study amplified TCR beta CDR3 regions from RNA transcripts. When the TCR CDR3 underwent first-round RT-PCR, the HTBI primer set was used. MiXCR was run by TCRdb on the multiplex PCR reads, yielding one entry per CDR3 protein. The sample has around 600,000 distinct CDR3 sequences; approximately 16% are singletons. The sequenced sample consisted of blood. These receptor sequences come from a woman in her thirties or forties with Graves' ophthalmopathy.

This chain joins TRBV27 and TRBJ2-1, with a weak D call TRBD1 (7 bases). The CDR3 contains 17 residues. CDR1 MNHEY and CDR2 SMNVEV come from the germline V gene (reference sequence). Trimming pared 3 bases from V and 1 base from J, leaving 16 bases between. The CDR3 sequence is CASSLVPQGGSYNEQFF. The CDR3, as DNA: TGTGCCAGCAGTTTGGTCCCCCAGGGGGGTTCCTACAATGAGCAGTTCTTC.

In its sample, this clonotype was seen many times. V and J are TRBV6-1 and TRBJ2-1, with 7 bases aligning to TRBD2. Unmatched junction bases numbered 11, after V lost 6 bases and J lost 9 bases. Germline V gene data show CDR1 as MNHNS and CDR2 as SASEGT. The CDR3 consists of 14 residues. This CDR3 is CASSQAGTLGEQFF. The CDR3 DNA is TGTGCCAGCAGCCAAGCGGGAACACTTGGTGAGCAGTTCTTC.

This clonotype showed up just a few times. V and J are TRBV7-3 and TRBJ2-7; 9 bases line up with TRBD2. V shed 10 bases and J 0 bases; nucleotides not matched to a gene: 19. CDR3 length: 18 residues. From germline, CDR1 is SGHTA and CDR2 FQGTGA. As DNA, the CDR3 is TGTGCCATCCTAGCGGAGACAGGGCAGCGGGAGGACTCCTACGAGCAGTACTTC. Its translation is CAILAETGQREDSYEQYF.

The gene calls are TRBV20-1 and TRBJ2-2, with 14 bases matching TRBD2. V gave up 1 base and J gave up 7 bases; unmatched junction bases: 5. From germline, CDR1 is DFQATT and CDR2 SNEGSKA (reference sequence). This CDR3 is 16 amino acids long. DNA of the CDR3: TGCAGTGCTAGAGGCGGGACTAGCGGGAGTGTCGGGGAGCTGTTTTTT. Protein product: CSARGGTSGSVGELFF.

This CDR3 reads CASSLALGSGSDEQFF. The CDR3 bases are TGTGCCAGCAGTTTAGCGCTGGGTAGCGGGAGCGATGAGCAGTTCTTC. The chain links TRBV12-3 or TRBV12-4 to TRBJ2-1, with 9 bases aligning to TRBD2. J lost 8 bases, V lost 0 bases, and 8 bases had no gene match. The CDR3 extends over 16 amino acids.

For this clonotype: The CDR3 carries no conserved terminal phenylalanine or tryptophan, so it likely arises from a read error. V usage is TRBV10-1 and J usage is TRBJ2-3, with TRBD2 matching over 12 bases. V trimming: 5 bases; J trimming: 2 bases; junction bases outside the gene matches: 11. The CDR3 extends over 18 amino acids. Germline CDR1 WNHNN, CDR2 SYGVQD (reference sequence). CDR3 loop: CASSPGLAGNRATDTQYS. The CDR3 DNA is TGCGCCAGCAGTCCTGGACTAGCGGGAAATCGGGCCACAGATACGCAGTATTCT.

This clonotype was observed many times. Written as DNA, the CDR3 is TGTGCCATCAAGAGACTAGCGGGAGCGGGAGATACGCAGTATTTT. Protein: CAIKRLAGAGDTQYF. This sequence joins TRBV10-3 and TRBJ2-3; TRBD2 matches 12 bases. The V and J ends lost 7 bases and 5 bases, in that order; junction bases with no gene match: 7. The CDR3 consists of 15 residues. Looked up from germline, CDR1 is ENHRY and CDR2 is SYGVKD.

This clonotype occurred many times. The chain carries TRBV30 and TRBJ2-7; D unresolved. The CDR3 contains 13 residues. CDR1 is GTSNPN, CDR2 SVGIG, per germline (reference sequence). V shed 0 bases and J shed 2 bases, with 8 bases lying between them. For the CDR3, the DNA is TGTGCCTGGAGTGTAAGCCCGCCCTACGAGCAGTACTTC. It yields the protein CAWSVSPPYEQYF.

The chain couples TRBV3-1 to TRBJ1-2; D might be TRBD1 (6 bases). CDR3 length equals 14 residues. V was cut by 6 bases and J by 4 bases, with 15 bases left in between. Germline V gene data show CDR1 as LGHDT and CDR2 as YNNKEL (reference sequence). The CDR3 sequence is CASRHRGSSYGYTF. CDR3 coding DNA: TGTGCCAGCAGACATAGGGGGAGTAGCTATGGCTACACCTTC.

The chain is built from TRBV7-3 and TRBJ1-3, with D unclear. The germline V and J ends were trimmed by 2 bases and 0 bases, with 14 bases remaining between them. Germline V gene sequence: CDR1 SGHTA, CDR2 FQGTGA. The CDR3 is 17 residues long. The CDR3 DNA sequence: TGTGCCAGCAGCTTAGGTCGGGGTGGAGACTCTGGAAACACCATATATTTT. Amino acids: CASSLGRGGDSGNTIYF.

This clonotype has a count of ten or more. The chain has TRBV3-1 and TRBJ1-1; 7 bases match TRBD1. The CDR3 spans 18 residues. CDR1 is LGHDT, CDR2 YNNKEL, per germline (reference sequence). V was clipped by 1 base and J by 5 bases; unmatched bases: 16. CDR3 DNA: TGTGCCAGCAGCCAAGTGGTACAGGGGTTTGGCAAGGGGACTGAAGCTTTCTTT. This translates into CASSQVVQGFGKGTEAFF.

The chain has TRBV20-1 and TRBJ1-5; D not resolved. This CDR3 is built from 13 residues. The V end lost 8 bases, the J end lost 0 bases, and 11 bases lay between the germline ends. Germline V gives CDR1 DFQATT, CDR2 SNEGSKA (reference sequence). The CDR3 is CSLRTNSNQPQHF. As DNA, the CDR3 is TGCAGTTTGAGGACTAATAGCAATCAGCCCCAGCATTTT.

This chain uses TRBV27 with TRBJ2-3, with no clear D. This CDR3 has 13 amino acids. The V end was cut by 5 bases, the J end by 4 bases, with 10 bases between. Per germline, CDR1 MNHEY and CDR2 SMNVEV (reference sequence). CDR3 loop: CASSILPPDTQYF. In nucleotides, the CDR3 is TGTGCCAGCAGTATACTCCCCCCAGATACGCAGTATTTT.

This clonotype was counted a few times. A much larger clone lies one base from this, so it may be a read error. The chain has TRBV11-2 and TRBJ2-1, with D perhaps TRBD1 or TRBD2 (5 bases each). The CDR3 runs to 15 residues. CDR1 is SGHAT, CDR2 FQNNGV, per germline. Trimming cost V 7 bases and J 8 bases, with 21 bases left between them. CDR3 protein: CASTQVGVRRHEQFF. CDR3 in DNA: TGTGCCAGCACCCAGGTGGGGGTCCGGCGCCATGAGCAGTTCTTC.

This clonotype was counted only a few times. The chain combines TRBV27 with TRBJ2-5; the match to TRBD1 covers 7 bases. Looked up from germline, CDR1 is MNHEY and CDR2 is SMNVEV (reference sequence). V shed 3 bases and J 0 bases; nucleotides not matched to a gene: 7. CDR3 length: 16 amino acids. CDR3 bases: TGTGCCAGCAGTTTTATAGGGGGACAGTACCAAGAGACCCAGTACTTC. Residues: CASSFIGGQYQETQYF.

This clonotype was seen a handful of times. This clone may be a read error of a much larger clone one base away. The V and J genes are TRBV5-1 and TRBJ1-1, with D perhaps matching TRBD1 (5 bases). V was trimmed by 2 bases and J by 1 base, leaving 15 bases between them. The CDR3 sequence is 16 residues long. Germline assignment: CDR1 SGHRS and CDR2 YFSETQ. CDR3 bases: TGCGCCAGCAGCTTAGGTCCGACAGACCCGAACACTGAAGCTTTCTTT. This codes for CASSLGPTDPNTEAFF.

This clonotype has ten or more counts. DNA of the CDR3: TGTGCCAGCAGTTACTCGAGTCAGCCCCAATCCTACGAGCAGTACTTC. Its translation: CASSYSSQPQSYEQYF. This rearrangement joins TRBV6-5 to TRBJ2-7; D remains unclear. The CDR3 spans 16 residues. Germline V gene sequence: CDR1 MNHEY, CDR2 SVGAGI. Between the trimmed V and J ends, which lost 0 bases and 1 base, there was a span of 13 bases.

This clonotype was seen at least ten times. The chain joins TRBV7-9 to TRBJ2-3; D is unresolved. V dropped 2 bases and J dropped 5 bases, with 11 bases sitting between them. The germline V gene encodes CDR1 SEHNR and CDR2 FQNEAQ (reference sequence). CDR3 length: 14 residues. The CDR3 here is CASSLLGVGDTQYF. As DNA, the CDR3 is TGTGCCAGCAGCTTATTAGGCGTCGGAGATACGCAGTATTTT.

CDR3 sequence (DNA): TGCGCCAGCAGCTTGACTAGCGGGGTGGGTTCTTCCTACGAGCAGTACTTC. Its protein is CASSLTSGVGSSYEQYF. The chain carries TRBV5-1 and TRBJ2-7; TRBD2 agrees at 10 bases. From germline, CDR1 is SGHRS and CDR2 YFSETQ. J gave up 1 base and V 1 base, and 8 bases lay outside the gene matches. The CDR3 contains 17 residues.